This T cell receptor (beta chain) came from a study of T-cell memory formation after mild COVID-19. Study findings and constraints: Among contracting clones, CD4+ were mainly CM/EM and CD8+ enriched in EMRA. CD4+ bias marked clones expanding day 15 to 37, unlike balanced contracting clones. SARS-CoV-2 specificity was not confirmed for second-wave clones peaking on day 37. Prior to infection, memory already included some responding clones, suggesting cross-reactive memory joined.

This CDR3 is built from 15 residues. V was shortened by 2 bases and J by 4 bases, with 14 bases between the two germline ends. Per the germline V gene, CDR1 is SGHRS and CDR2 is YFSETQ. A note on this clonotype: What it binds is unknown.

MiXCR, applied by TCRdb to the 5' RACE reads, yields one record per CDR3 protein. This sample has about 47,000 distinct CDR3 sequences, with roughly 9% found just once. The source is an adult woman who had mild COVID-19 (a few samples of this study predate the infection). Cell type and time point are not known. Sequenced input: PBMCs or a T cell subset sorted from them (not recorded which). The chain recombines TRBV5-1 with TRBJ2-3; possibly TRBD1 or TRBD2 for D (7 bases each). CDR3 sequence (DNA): TGCGCCAGCAGCTTTCCAGGGGGGGAGTCAGATACGCAGTATTTT. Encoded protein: CASSFPGGESDTQYF.